The next 18 T cell receptor beta chains were all read from a single sample in a study of vaccination and CD4 T cells after COVID-19 (dated by TCRdb to between 2021 and 2022). The intended sense of this specimen's treatment or condition label: approximately nine-day PBMC culture with coronavirus spike peptide pools or control peptides (ViraFEST assay). Library method: PCR. TCRdb shows the sequencer as Illumina iSeq 100. TCR sequencing of DNA from cultured CD4+ T cells used the Oncomine TCR Beta short-read assay at the Johns Hopkins FTIC core. The raw public reads went through TCRdb reprocessing: fastp at Q25, MiXCR clone calling, in-frame beta chains kept. Rows matching on CDR3 protein sequence are summarized as one entry with the most common DNA and genes. The sample table contains roughly 7,000 distinct CDR3 sequences; only one count was recorded for 66% of them. 22% of the sample lies in the top ten.

These receptors' targets are unknown. Material for sequencing was CD4+ T cells from blood, cultured in vitro. These receptors originate from a human donor who had recovered from COVID-19.

In this sample, this clonotype turned up a few times. Its ends do not fully match the called genes, so a read error is possible. This chain joins TRBV7-7 and TRBJ1-2; 7 bases line up with TRBD1. Germline loops: CDR1 SSHAT, CDR2 FNYEAQ (reference sequence). The CDR3 is 15 amino acids. CDR3 amino acids: CASSPTPGQDYGYTF. DNA of the CDR3: TGTGCTAGCAGCCCCACCCCCGGACAGGACTATGGCTACACCTTC.

J is TRBJ1-5 and V is TRBV6-1; 8 bases align to TRBD1. The length of the CDR3 is 15 residues. CDR1 and CDR2 (germline): MNHNS, SASEGT. The V and J ends lost 6 bases and 0 bases, in that order; junction bases with no gene match: 4. This CDR3 reads CASRLTGGSNQPQHF. The CDR3 nucleotides are TGTGCCAGCAGGCTTACAGGGGGTAGCAATCAGCCCCAGCATTTT.

The J gene is TRBJ1-2, the V gene TRBV20-1; 7 bases line up with TRBD1. CDR1 and CDR2 (germline): DFQATT, SNEGSKA (reference sequence). V lost 6 bases to trimming and J lost 5 bases; unmatched junction nucleotides: 6. CDR3 length equals 12 residues. The CDR3 is CSAHGTAYGYTF. CDR3 DNA sequence: TGCAGTGCCCACGGGACAGCTTATGGCTACACCTTC.

This chain uses TRBV19 with TRBJ1-1; D unclear. CDR1 is LNHDA and CDR2 is SQIVND in the germline V gene (reference sequence). The length of the CDR3 is 14 residues. Trimming stripped 9 bases from V and 0 bases from J, with 14 bases between. CDR3 residues: CARPRKGLNTEAFF. The CDR3 region has the DNA TGTGCCAGGCCCCGTAAGGGTCTGAACACTGAAGCTTTCTTT.

This clonotype has just a few counts. The CDR3 region has the DNA TGTGCCAGCAGCTCAAATGTCAGACAGGGCTTCTCCTATGGCTACACCTTC. As protein: CASSSNVRQGFSYGYTF. The rearrangement joins TRBV7-2 to TRBJ1-2; the match to TRBD1 covers 7 bases. The germline V gene has CDR1 SGHTA and CDR2 FQGNSA. The CDR3 has 17 residues. V lost 4 bases to trimming and J lost 4 bases; unmatched junction nucleotides: 15. The full variable domain, in which reference TRBV7-2 and TRBJ1-2 provide the parts outside the CDR3, is GAGVSQSPSNKVTEKGKDVELRCDPISGHTALYWYRQSLGQGLEFLIYFQGNSAPDKSGLPSDRFSAERTGGSVSTLTIQRTQQEDSAVYLCASSSNVRQGFSYGYTFGSGTRLTVV.

The rearrangement uses TRBV19 and TRBJ1-6; D is possibly TRBD1 (5 bases). Germline V gene data show CDR1 as LNHDA and CDR2 as SQIVND (reference sequence). The CDR3 has 15 amino acids. V was clipped by 7 bases and J by 7 bases, with 17 bases between them. CDR3 sequence reads: CASKLSRARNSPLHF. CDR3 sequence (DNA): TGTGCCAGTAAACTCTCCAGGGCAAGGAATTCACCCCTCCACTTT.

This chain uses TRBV20-1 with TRBJ2-3; D might be TRBD1 (6 bases). Looked up from germline, CDR1 is DFQATT and CDR2 is SNEGSKA (reference sequence). The CDR3 is 14 residues long. V was shortened by 0 bases and J by 4 bases, with 11 bases between the two germline ends. The CDR3 coding sequence is TGCAGTGCTAGAGACAGGGGTGTTTCAGATACGCAGTATTTT. It specifies CSARDRGVSDTQYF.

This clonotype was seen a few times. The chain joins TRBV11-2 to TRBJ2-3, with unresolved D. V lost 2 bases, J lost 2 bases, and 8 bases lay in between. Per germline, CDR1 SGHAT and CDR2 FQNNGV. The CDR3 totals 14 residues. CDR3 coding DNA: TGTGCCAGCAGCTTATTCCCGGTCACAGATACGCAGTATTTT. Translating it yields CASSLFPVTDTQYF.

The chain recombines TRBV4-3 with TRBJ2-1; 9 bases agree with TRBD1. V shed 8 bases and J 3 bases; nucleotides not matched to a gene: 11. Germline lookup yields CDR1 LGHNA and CDR2 YSLEER. CDR3 length equals 16 residues. For the CDR3, the DNA is TGCGCCAGCGGCCGAGGACAGGGGAGCATCTACAATGAGCAGTTCTTC. Protein product: CASGRGQGSIYNEQFF.

The V and J genes are TRBV2 and TRBJ1-2, with 7 nucleotides matching TRBD1. The CDR3 runs to 16 residues. CDR1 is SNHLY and CDR2 is FYNNEI in the germline V gene. V dropped 2 bases and J dropped 5; count of bases not matched to a gene: 11. CDR3 sequence: CASSERDLGTAYGYTF. The CDR3 DNA follows: TGTGCCAGCAGTGAACGAGACCTCGGGACAGCGTATGGCTACACCTTC.

The chain uses TRBV20-1 and TRBJ1-2; no clear D gene. V lost 3 bases, J lost 6 bases, and 11 bases lay in between. The CDR3 covers 12 residues. Germline loops: CDR1 DFQATT, CDR2 SNEGSKA (reference sequence). In DNA, the CDR3 is TGCAGTGCTAGTTTGCAGAATAATGGCTACACCTTC. This codes for CSASLQNNGYTF.

V usage is TRBV4-2 and J usage is TRBJ1-1; 8 bases agree with TRBD1. The V gene end was trimmed by 2 bases and the J gene end by 5 bases; junction bases not matched to a gene: 10. The CDR3 loop spans 16 amino acids. Germline lookup yields CDR1 LGHNA and CDR2 YNFKEQ. CDR3 in amino acids: CASSQSEDRVGTEAFF. For the CDR3, the DNA is TGTGCCAGCAGCCAATCTGAGGACAGGGTTGGTACTGAAGCTTTCTTT.

The chain uses TRBV11-1 and TRBJ1-2, with D hard to call. V was shortened by 4 bases and J by 6 bases, with 12 bases between the two germline ends. This CDR3 is built from 13 residues. CDR1 SGHAT and CDR2 FQDESV come from the germline V gene (reference sequence). CDR3 protein: CASSYLREDGYTF. CDR3 coding DNA: TGTGCCAGCAGCTACCTACGGGAGGATGGCTACACCTTC.

The CDR3 sequence is CSADSGRGADTQYF. The CDR3 nucleotides read TGCAGTGCGGATAGCGGGAGGGGGGCGGATACGCAGTATTTT. The chain is built from TRBV20-1 and TRBJ2-3, with 11 positions matching TRBD2. V shed 6 bases, J shed 6 bases, and the junction held 8 bases outside the gene matches. Germline V CDR1 and CDR2: DFQATT, SNEGSKA (reference sequence). The CDR3 contains 14 residues.

In its sample, this clonotype was seen a few times. The chain combines TRBV20-1 with TRBJ1-1; possibly TRBD1 for D (5 bases). The CDR3 length is 14 residues. In germline, CDR1 is DFQATT, CDR2 SNEGSKA (reference sequence). Trimming stripped 5 bases from V and 4 bases from J, with 17 bases between. The CDR3 spells CSAFTGTAGTEAFF. CDR3 sequence (DNA): TGCAGTGCTTTCACCGGGACGGCGGGCACTGAAGCTTTCTTT.

CDR3 DNA: TGTGCCACCAGTGACTGGACAGGGGGTAGTGTGACCCAGTACTTC. This encodes CATSDWTGGSVTQYF. V and J are TRBV24-1 and TRBJ2-5; 10 bases match TRBD1. Germline assignment: CDR1 KGHDR and CDR2 SFDVKD. J gave up 7 bases and V 4 bases, and 8 bases lay outside the gene matches. The CDR3 has 15 residues.

The gene calls are TRBV10-3 and TRBJ1-5, with D unresolved. Germline loops: CDR1 ENHRY, CDR2 SYGVKD. Trimming took off 0 bases at V and 6 bases at J, with 15 bases between the two ends. This CDR3 spans 16 amino acids. The CDR3 spells CAISESTNPVGQPQHF. The CDR3 DNA follows: TGTGCCATCAGTGAGTCGACTAACCCTGTGGGTCAGCCCCAGCATTTT.

The V call is TRBV2, the J call TRBJ1-5, with 9 bases aligning to TRBD1. Germline V lookup: CDR1 SNHLY, CDR2 FYNNEI. The ends lost 10 bases at V and 5 bases at J; junction bases unmatched: 3. The CDR3 runs to 12 residues. CDR3 amino acids: CATGQGHQPQHF. The CDR3 DNA is TGTGCCACGGGACAGGGTCATCAGCCCCAGCATTTT. The full variable domain, completed using reference TRBV2 and TRBJ1-5, is EPEVTQTPSHQVTQMGQEVILRCVPISNHLYFYWYRQILGQKVEFLVSFYNNEISEKSEIFDDQFSVERPDGSNFTLKIRSTKLEDSAMYFCATGQGHQPQHFGDGTRLSIL.